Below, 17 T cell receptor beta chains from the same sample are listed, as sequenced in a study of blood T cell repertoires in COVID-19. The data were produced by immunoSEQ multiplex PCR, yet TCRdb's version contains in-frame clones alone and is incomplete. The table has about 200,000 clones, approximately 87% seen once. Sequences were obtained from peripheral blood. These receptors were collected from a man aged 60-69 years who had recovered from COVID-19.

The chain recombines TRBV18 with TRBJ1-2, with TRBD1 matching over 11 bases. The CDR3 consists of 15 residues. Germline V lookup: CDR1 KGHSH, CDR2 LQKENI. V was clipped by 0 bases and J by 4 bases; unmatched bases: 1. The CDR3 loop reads CASSPPGTGGYGYTF. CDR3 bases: TGTGCCAGCTCACCACCTGGGACAGGGGGCTATGGCTACACCTTC.

The CDR3: CATSRRTGTKRDTEAFF. CDR3 nucleotide sequence: TGTGCCACCAGCAGGCGGACAGGGACTAAACGGGACACTGAAGCTTTCTTT. This chain joins TRBV15 and TRBJ1-1; 8 nucleotides agree with TRBD1. The CDR3 spans 17 residues. The V segment lost 3 bases and the J segment 3 bases; nucleotides outside the gene matches: 12. Germline CDR1 reads LNHNV; CDR2 reads YYDKDF (reference sequence). Full variable domain (rest looked up from reference TRBV15 and TRBJ1-1): DAMVIQNPRYQVTQFGKPVTLSCSQTLNHNVMYWYQQKSSQAPKLLFHYYDKDFNNEADTPDNFQSRRPNTSFCFLDIRSPGLGDTAMYLCATSRRTGTKRDTEAFFGQGTRLTVV.

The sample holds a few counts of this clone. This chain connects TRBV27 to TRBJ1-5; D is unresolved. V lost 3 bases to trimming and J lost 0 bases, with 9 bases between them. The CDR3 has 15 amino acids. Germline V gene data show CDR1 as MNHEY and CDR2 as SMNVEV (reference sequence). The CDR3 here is CASSFNIDSNQPQHF. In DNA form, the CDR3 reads TGTGCCAGCAGTTTTAATATAGATAGCAATCAGCCCCAGCATTTT.

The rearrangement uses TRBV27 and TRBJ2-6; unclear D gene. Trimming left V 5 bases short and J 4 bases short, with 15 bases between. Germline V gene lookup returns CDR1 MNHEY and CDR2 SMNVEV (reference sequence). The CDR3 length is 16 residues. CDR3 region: CASSPRIGRGANVLTF. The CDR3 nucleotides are TGTGCCAGCAGTCCCCGTATCGGTCGCGGGGCCAACGTCCTGACTTTC.

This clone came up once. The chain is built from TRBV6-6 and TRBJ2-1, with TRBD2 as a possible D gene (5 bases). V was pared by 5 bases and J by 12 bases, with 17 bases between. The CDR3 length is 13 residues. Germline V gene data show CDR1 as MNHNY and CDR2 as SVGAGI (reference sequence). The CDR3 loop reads CASSLIGSEGQFF. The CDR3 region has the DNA TGTGCCAGCAGTCTTATAGGGAGCGAGGGGCAGTTCTTC.

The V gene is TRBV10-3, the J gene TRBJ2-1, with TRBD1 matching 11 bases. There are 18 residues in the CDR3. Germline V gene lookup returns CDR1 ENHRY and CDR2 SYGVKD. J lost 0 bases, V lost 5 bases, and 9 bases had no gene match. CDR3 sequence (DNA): TGTGCCATCAGTACCGGACAGGGGGCCGTTTTCTCCTACAATGAGCAGTTCTTC. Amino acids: CAISTGQGAVFSYNEQFF.

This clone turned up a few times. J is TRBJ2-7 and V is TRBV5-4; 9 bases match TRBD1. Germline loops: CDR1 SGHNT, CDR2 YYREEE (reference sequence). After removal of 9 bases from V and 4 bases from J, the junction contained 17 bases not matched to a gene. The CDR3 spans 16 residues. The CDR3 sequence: CATSRPQGADRYEQYF. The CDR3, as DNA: TGTGCCACAAGTCGGCCACAGGGGGCGGATCGTTACGAGCAGTACTTC.

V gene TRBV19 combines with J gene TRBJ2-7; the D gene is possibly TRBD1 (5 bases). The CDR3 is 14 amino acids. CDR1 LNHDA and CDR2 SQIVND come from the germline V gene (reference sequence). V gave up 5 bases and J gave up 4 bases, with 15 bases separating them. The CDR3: CASSPSAGLYEQYF. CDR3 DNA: TGTGCCAGTAGTCCTTCTGCAGGGTTGTACGAGCAGTACTTC.

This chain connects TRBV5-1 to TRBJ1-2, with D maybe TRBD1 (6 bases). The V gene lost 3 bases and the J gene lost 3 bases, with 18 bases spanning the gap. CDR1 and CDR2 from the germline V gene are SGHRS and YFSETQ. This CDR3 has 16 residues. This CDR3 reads CASSSPPGGADYGYTF. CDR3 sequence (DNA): TGCGCCAGCAGCTCCCCCCCGGGGGGGGCGGACTATGGCTACACCTTC.

In nucleotides, the CDR3 is TGTGCCAGCAGTTTAATGGGTCCGGGTGGCACAGATACGCAGTATTTT. The encoded protein is CASSLMGPGGTDTQYF. The genes are TRBV27 and TRBJ2-3; D unclear. V was trimmed by 2 bases and J by 1 base, leaving 13 bases between them. CDR3 length: 16 amino acids. CDR1 is MNHEY, CDR2 SMNVEV, per germline (reference sequence).

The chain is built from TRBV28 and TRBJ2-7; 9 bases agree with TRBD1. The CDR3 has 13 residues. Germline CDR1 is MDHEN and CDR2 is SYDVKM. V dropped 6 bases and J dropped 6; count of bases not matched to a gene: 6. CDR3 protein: CASRTGTGTEQYF. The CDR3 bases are TGTGCCAGCAGGACCGGGACAGGGACCGAGCAGTACTTC.

CDR3 residues: CASSQPGQQETQYF. CDR3 sequence (DNA): TGTGCCAGCAGCCAACCGGGACAGCAAGAGACCCAGTACTTC. The genes are TRBV6-5 and TRBJ2-5, with 7 nucleotides matching TRBD1. Germline lookup yields CDR1 MNHEY and CDR2 SVGAGI. The CDR3 is 14 residues long. V shed 6 bases, J shed 2 bases, and the junction held 6 bases outside the gene matches.

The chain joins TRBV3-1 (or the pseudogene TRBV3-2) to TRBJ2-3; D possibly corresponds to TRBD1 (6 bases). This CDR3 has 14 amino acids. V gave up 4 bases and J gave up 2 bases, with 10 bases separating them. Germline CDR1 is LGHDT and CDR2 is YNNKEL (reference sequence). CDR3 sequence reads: CASSPRQATDTQYF. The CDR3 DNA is TGTGCCAGCAGCCCGAGACAGGCCACAGATACGCAGTATTTT.

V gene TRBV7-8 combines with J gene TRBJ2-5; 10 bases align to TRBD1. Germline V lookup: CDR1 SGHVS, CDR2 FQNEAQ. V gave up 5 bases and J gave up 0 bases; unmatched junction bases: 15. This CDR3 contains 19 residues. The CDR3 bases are TGTGCCAGCAGCCCCGGAAACCCCGTGGGACAGGGGTACCAAGAGACCCAGTACTTC. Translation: CASSPGNPVGQGYQETQYF.

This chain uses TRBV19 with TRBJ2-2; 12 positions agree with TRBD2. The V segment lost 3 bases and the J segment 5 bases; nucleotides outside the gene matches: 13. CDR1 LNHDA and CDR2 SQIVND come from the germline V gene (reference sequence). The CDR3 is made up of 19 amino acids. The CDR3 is CASSMDGLAGRGRTGELFF. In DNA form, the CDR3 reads TGTGCCAGTAGTATGGACGGACTAGCGGGGCGGGGACGTACCGGGGAGCTGTTTTTT.

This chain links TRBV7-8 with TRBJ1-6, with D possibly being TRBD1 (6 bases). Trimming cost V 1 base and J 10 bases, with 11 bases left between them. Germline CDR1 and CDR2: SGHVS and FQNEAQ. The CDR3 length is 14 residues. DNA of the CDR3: TGTGCCAGCAGCTTAGTCAGGGGTCGCTCACCCCTCCACTTT. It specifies CASSLVRGRSPLHF.

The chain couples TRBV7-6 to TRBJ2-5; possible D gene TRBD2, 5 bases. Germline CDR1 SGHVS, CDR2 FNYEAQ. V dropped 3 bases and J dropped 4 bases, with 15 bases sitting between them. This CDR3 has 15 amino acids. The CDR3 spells CASSLPGSGRETQYF. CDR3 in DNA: TGTGCCAGCAGCTTGCCGGGGTCGGGTCGAGAGACCCAGTACTTC. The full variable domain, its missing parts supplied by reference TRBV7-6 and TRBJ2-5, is GAGVSQSPRYKVTKRGQDVALRCDPISGHVSLYWYRQALGQGPEFLTYFNYEAQQDKSGLPNDRFSAERPEGSISTLTIQRTEQRDSAMYRCASSLPGSGRETQYFGPGTRLLVL.